What follows are 3 T cell receptor beta chains derived from one specimen sequenced in a study of cytomegalovirus exposure and HLA in healthy donors. Primers included in the PCR were 60 Vbeta and 13 Jbeta primers. The data were produced by immunoSEQ multiplex PCR, yet TCRdb's version contains in-frame clones alone and is incomplete. This sample yields tens of thousands of clones, of which about 75% are seen a single time; about 3.3% belongs to the top ten. Material: PBMCs. Receptors were obtained from a man younger than 30 in good health and CMV-seronegative.

This clone was recorded once. The chain combines TRBV19 with TRBJ2-1, with D tentatively TRBD2 (7 bases). From germline, CDR1 is LNHDA and CDR2 SQIVND (reference sequence). Trimming stripped 4 bases from V and 2 bases from J, with 12 bases between. The CDR3 spans 15 residues. This CDR3 reads CASSTGGLTYNEQFF. For the CDR3, the DNA is TGTGCCAGTAGTACGGGGGGCCTCACCTACAATGAGCAGTTCTTC.

The genes are TRBV6-6 and TRBJ1-1; a weak D match, TRBD1 (6 bases). CDR3 length: 13 amino acids. Trimming pared 4 bases from V and 5 bases from J, leaving 11 bases between. Germline V gene data show CDR1 as MNHNY and CDR2 as SVGAGI (reference sequence). CDR3 loop: CASSWRGGTEAFF. The CDR3 DNA is TGTGCCAGCAGTTGGAGGGGGGGGACTGAAGCTTTCTTT.

This rearrangement joins TRBV7-3 to TRBJ1-6; 7 nucleotides agree with TRBD1. The junction had 4 bases not matched to a gene; V was cut back by 3 bases and J by 5 bases. The V gene's germline CDR1 is SGHTA and CDR2 FQGTGA. This CDR3 contains 15 residues. The CDR3 is CASSFRDSDNSPLHF. The CDR3 nucleotides read TGTGCCAGCAGCTTCCGGGACAGCGATAATTCACCCCTCCACTTT.